These 20 T cell receptor beta chains were all obtained from the same sample, sequenced in a study of CD8 T cells in ankylosing spondylitis. Notes on the study in general: Typical of ankylosing spondylitis blood, it appeared, was a TCR beta motif of under 10 highly homologous variants.

Which antigens these TCRs recognize remains unknown. One entry per CDR3 protein results from TCRdb running MiXCR on the 5' RACE reads. The data contain some 700,000 distinct CDR3 sequences, 15% to 20% of them singletons. Sequenced input: blood, either unsorted or a sorted T cell fraction (not recorded which). The receptors were sampled from a male donor with ankylosing spondylitis.

This chain links TRBV4-2 with TRBJ2-1, with D tentatively TRBD1 or TRBD2 (5 bases each). This CDR3 spans 16 amino acids. Germline V gives CDR1 LGHNA, CDR2 YNFKEQ. V shed 0 bases and J shed 4 bases, with 13 bases lying between them. CDR3 sequence: CASSQDFGTLYNEQFF. DNA of the CDR3: TGTGCCAGCAGCCAAGATTTCGGGACCCTATACAATGAGCAGTTCTTC.

This clonotype was seen more than once but under ten times. The rearrangement links TRBV3-1 to TRBJ2-7, with D unresolved. CDR1 is LGHDT and CDR2 is YNNKEL in the germline V gene (reference sequence). The CDR3 has 12 residues. Trimming took off 1 base at V and 9 bases at J, with 10 bases between the two ends. This CDR3 is CASSQGGFVQYF. The CDR3 DNA sequence: TGTGCCAGCAGCCAAGGGGGTTTTGTGCAGTACTTC.

The CDR3 coding sequence is TGTGCCAGCAGTTATTCCAGCAGCGGGGCCCTATCCTACAATGAGCAGTTCTTC. Its translation is CASSYSSSGALSYNEQFF. The V call is TRBV2, the J call TRBJ2-1; 7 nucleotides agree with TRBD2. The CDR3 is made up of 18 amino acids. The V segment lost 5 bases and the J segment 1 base; nucleotides outside the gene matches: 14. The V gene's germline CDR1 is SNHLY and CDR2 FYNNEI.

This clonotype occurred a few times. The chain couples TRBV7-9 to TRBJ1-6; D ambiguous. CDR1 is SEHNR, CDR2 FQNEAQ, per germline (reference sequence). Trimming stripped 1 base from V and 6 bases from J, with 10 bases between. This CDR3 region has 15 residues. The CDR3 region has the DNA TGTGCCAGCAGCTTAGACTTTTCGAGTAATTCACCCCTCCACTTT. It encodes CASSLDFSSNSPLHF.

This clonotype occurred a few times. The chain is built from TRBV5-1 and TRBJ2-3; 11 bases align to TRBD2. The V segment lost 4 bases and the J segment 6 bases; nucleotides outside the gene matches: 10. This CDR3 is 16 amino acids long. CDR1 is SGHRS and CDR2 is YFSETQ in the germline V gene. The CDR3 DNA is TGCGCCAGCAGCATTAGCGGGAGGGCCGGGGTGGATACGCAGTATTTT. Translating gives CASSISGRAGVDTQYF.

The CDR3 sequence is CASSQETGSHTYEQYF. The CDR3 DNA reads as TGTGCCAGCAGCCAAGAGACAGGGAGTCATACCTACGAGCAGTACTTC. The chain has TRBV4-2 and TRBJ2-7; 7 bases are a match to TRBD1. Germline loops: CDR1 LGHNA, CDR2 YNFKEQ. Trimming removed 0 bases from V and 2 bases from J; junction bases left unmatched: 7. CDR3 size: 16 residues.

The chain joins TRBV6-5 to TRBJ1-4, with 8 bases fitting TRBD1. V shed 6 bases and J 7 bases; nucleotides not matched to a gene: 10. CDR3 size: 15 residues. Germline lookup yields CDR1 MNHEY and CDR2 SVGAGI. CDR3 region: CASSYETGAGEKLFF. CDR3 coding DNA: TGTGCCAGCAGCTACGAGACAGGGGCGGGTGAAAAACTGTTTTTT.

This rearrangement joins TRBV27 to TRBJ1-2; D possibly corresponds to TRBD1 (6 bases). CDR3 size: 15 residues. Trimming removed 5 bases from V and 4 bases from J, with 17 bases in between. The germline gives CDR1 MNHEY, CDR2 SMNVEV (reference sequence). CDR3 DNA sequence: TGTGCCAGCAGTCCCGATCCAGGGGACCCCTATGGCTACACCTTC. This codes for CASSPDPGDPYGYTF.

The table lists this clonotype with a count of one. The V gene is TRBV20-1, the J gene TRBJ2-5; TRBD2 is a possible D gene (6 bases). Germline assignment: CDR1 DFQATT and CDR2 SNEGSKA (reference sequence). CDR3 length: 15 residues. V was shortened by 3 bases and J by 1 base, with 15 bases between the two germline ends. CDR3 nucleotides: TGCAGTGCTAGGGCCGCGGTTAGCGGCCAAGAGACCCAGTACTTC. The encoded protein is CSARAAVSGQETQYF.

This clonotype was detected a few times. The chain links TRBV18 to TRBJ1-4; no reliable D call. Per germline, CDR1 KGHSH and CDR2 LQKENI. The CDR3 is 13 residues long. Trimming pared 6 bases from V and 8 bases from J, leaving 13 bases between. The CDR3 DNA is TGTGCCAGCTCCCGTGGGGAACGAGAAAAACTGTTTTTT. Amino acid sequence: CASSRGEREKLFF.

This clonotype has a handful of counts. The V gene is TRBV20-1, the J gene TRBJ1-5; possible D gene TRBD1, 6 bases. Trimming removed 5 bases at V and 3 bases at J, with 17 bases between. This CDR3 has 15 amino acids. Germline values: CDR1 DFQATT, CDR2 SNEGSKA (reference sequence). The CDR3 sequence is CSALHPNRDNQPQHF. The CDR3 region has the DNA TGCAGTGCTCTCCACCCCAACAGGGACAATCAGCCCCAGCATTTT.

The rearrangement joins TRBV29-1 to TRBJ2-4; no firm D call. Germline V gene lookup returns CDR1 SQVTM and CDR2 ANQGSEA. V lost 0 bases and J 4 bases, leaving 10 bases between the germline ends. The CDR3 contains 14 residues. This CDR3 is CSVEDQRTKNIQYF. The DNA for the CDR3 is TGCAGCGTTGAAGATCAGCGCACAAAAAACATTCAGTACTTC.

This clonotype occurred a few times. The chain has TRBV27 and TRBJ2-1; 9 positions match TRBD2. This CDR3 is 19 amino acids long. Germline V gene sequence: CDR1 MNHEY, CDR2 SMNVEV (reference sequence). V lost 0 bases and J lost 0; bases outside the gene matches: 9. CDR3 in amino acids: CASSLSPTSGPSSYNEQFF. The CDR3 bases are TGTGCCAGCAGTTTATCGCCCACTAGCGGGCCAAGCTCCTACAATGAGCAGTTCTTC.

This clonotype was found once. The chain joins TRBV5-1 to TRBJ1-1; TRBD1 matches at 8 bases. CDR3 length equals 14 residues. V shed 4 bases, J shed 6 bases, and the junction held 8 bases outside the gene matches. The V gene's germline CDR1 is SGHRS and CDR2 YFSETQ. In nucleotides, the CDR3 is TGCGCCAGCAGCCGGACAGGGTGGGGGGCTGAAGCTTTCTTT. It translates to CASSRTGWGAEAFF.

The gene calls are TRBV6-5 and TRBJ2-1; maybe TRBD1 (8 bases). The ends were cut back, 5 bases at V and 8 bases at J, with 13 bases in the middle. Germline values: CDR1 MNHEY, CDR2 SVGAGI. The CDR3 totals 13 residues. This CDR3 is CASSRTGRDEQFF. The CDR3 DNA follows: TGTGCCAGCAGTCGGACAGGGAGGGATGAGCAGTTCTTC.

This clonotype was observed a few times. V gene TRBV20-1 combines with J gene TRBJ2-7; 9 nucleotides align to TRBD2. Trimming at V came to 1 base and at J to 2 bases, leaving 6 bases not matched to a gene. This CDR3 is built from 15 residues. Germline CDR1 is DFQATT and CDR2 is SNEGSKA (reference sequence). Here the CDR3 DNA reads TGCAGTGCTAGAGGATGGACTAGCGAGGCCTACGAGCAGTACTTC. This gives the protein CSARGWTSEAYEQYF.

This clonotype has just a few counts. The chain has TRBV20-1 and TRBJ1-5; tentative D call: TRBD1 (5 bases). Germline V lookup: CDR1 DFQATT, CDR2 SNEGSKA (reference sequence). V was trimmed by 1 base and J by 4 bases, leaving 8 bases between them. This CDR3 contains 13 residues. CDR3 in amino acids: CSARGDGNQPQHF. In DNA, the CDR3 is TGCAGTGCTAGAGGGGACGGTAATCAGCCCCAGCATTTT.

This clonotype was seen more than once but under ten times. The chain links TRBV20-1 to TRBJ1-2; no definite D call. There are 17 residues in the CDR3. V was trimmed by 1 base and J by 6 bases, leaving 24 bases between them. Per the germline V gene, CDR1 is DFQATT and CDR2 is SNEGSKA (reference sequence). CDR3 coding DNA: TGCAGTGCTAGAGTCCGCGCGGCTGACACCCCTGGGGATGGCTACACCTTC. Amino acids: CSARVRAADTPGDGYTF.

The chain has TRBV5-1 and TRBJ2-7; 12 bases align to TRBD2. The CDR3 has 18 residues. Germline CDR1 is SGHRS and CDR2 is YFSETQ. J gave up 2 bases and V 3 bases, and 12 bases lay outside the gene matches. The CDR3 DNA follows: TGCGCCAGCAGCTCCCACCGACTAGCGGGAGAGGCGACCTACGAGCAGTACTTC. Protein product: CASSSHRLAGEATYEQYF.

V and J are TRBV7-3 and TRBJ2-3; the D is unclear. V was cut by 2 bases and J by 2 bases, with 11 bases left in between. The CDR3 spans 15 residues. The germline CDR1 and CDR2 sequences are SGHTA and FQGTGA. The CDR3 bases are TGTGCCAGCAGCTTAGGAGTAAAGTACACAGATACGCAGTATTTT. As protein: CASSLGVKYTDTQYF.